Each of the 21 T cell receptor beta chains below was sequenced from the same sample in a study of metastatic and nonmetastatic thyroid tumors. None of the patients had undergone any treatment ahead of thyroid surgery. MiXCR reprocessed the PCR reads for TCRdb. The profile covers around 50,000 clones, with around 20% appearing a single time and roughly 3.8% taken by the ten largest. Material: blood. Receptor source: a male donor with papillary thyroid cancer or a benign thyroid nodule (not recorded which). Some clones in this sample may be carry-over from other donors' samples.

This clone has a count of ten or more. J is TRBJ2-2 and V is TRBV11-1, with 9 bases that match TRBD2. From germline, CDR1 is SGHAT and CDR2 FQDESV (reference sequence). V lost 6 bases, J lost 0 bases, and 11 bases stayed unmatched. This CDR3 is 18 amino acids long. As DNA, the CDR3 is TGTGCCAGCAGTTCACGCCTCGCGGGAGGGACGAACACCGGGGAGCTGTTTTTT. This sequence encodes CASSSRLAGGTNTGELFF.

This clone was detected ten times or more. The chain is built from TRBV4-1 and TRBJ2-7, with 10 bases fitting TRBD2. The CDR3 consists of 15 residues. Trimming took 3 bases from V and 3 from J; bases not matched to a gene: 5. The germline V gene has CDR1 MGHRA and CDR2 YSYEKL. In DNA, the CDR3 is TGCGCCAGCAGCCACTCTAGCGGGAGTTTCTACGAGCAGTACTTC. Amino acids: CASSHSSGSFYEQYF.

This clone was counted ten times or more. The CDR3 loop is CASSLGRASEKLFF. In nucleotides, the CDR3 is TGTGCCAGTAGTTTGGGTCGTGCCAGTGAAAAACTGTTTTTT. V usage is TRBV19 and J usage is TRBJ1-4, with no clear D. From germline, CDR1 is LNHDA and CDR2 SQIVND (reference sequence). The CDR3 runs 14 residues. Trimming stripped 5 bases from V and 7 bases from J, with 14 bases between.

This clone was recorded many times. The CDR3 loop reads CASSEAGASGSSEQFF. CDR3 bases: TGTGCCAGCAGTGAAGCCGGGGCTAGCGGGAGCTCTGAGCAGTTCTTC. The chain has TRBV2 and TRBJ2-1; 10 bases match TRBD2. The CDR3 is 16 amino acids. CDR1 and CDR2 from the germline V gene are SNHLY and FYNNEI. V gave up 0 bases and J gave up 9 bases; unmatched junction bases: 8. The full variable domain, in which reference TRBV2 and TRBJ2-1 provide the parts outside the CDR3, is EPEVTQTPSHQVTQMGQEVILRCVPISNHLYFYWYRQILGQKVEFLVSFYNNEISEKSEIFDDQFSVERPDGSNFTLKIRSTKLEDSAMYFCASSEAGASGSSEQFFGPGTRLTVL.

This clone was picked up many times. The chain couples TRBV11-2 to TRBJ2-1, with 8 bases fitting TRBD2. Trimming removed 2 bases from V and 6 bases from J; junction bases left unmatched: 6. CDR1 and CDR2 (germline): SGHAT, FQNNGV. The CDR3 consists of 15 residues. The CDR3 is CASSLTGLGSNEQFF. The DNA for the CDR3 is TGTGCCAGCAGCTTAACGGGACTAGGGAGCAATGAGCAGTTCTTC.

This clone was seen ten or more times. Written as DNA, the CDR3 is TGCAGTGCCATCGGGACAGAGACCCAGTACTTC. It yields the protein CSAIGTETQYF. The rearrangement joins TRBV20-1 to TRBJ2-5; D could derive from TRBD1 or TRBD2 (5 bases each). This CDR3 has 11 residues. CDR1 is DFQATT and CDR2 is SNEGSKA in the germline V gene (reference sequence). V lost 6 bases to trimming and J lost 4 bases, with 9 bases between them.

This clone was observed a handful of times. The chain uses TRBV20-1 and TRBJ2-7; D gene ambiguous. This CDR3 spans 13 amino acids. From germline, CDR1 is DFQATT and CDR2 SNEGSKA (reference sequence). The V gene lost 6 bases and the J gene lost 2 bases, with 14 bases spanning the gap. CDR3 residues: CSATKTEPYEQYF. Written as DNA, the CDR3 is TGCAGTGCCACCAAAACGGAACCCTACGAGCAGTACTTC.

In its sample, this clone was seen many times. The V call is TRBV30, the J call TRBJ1-6; maybe TRBD1 (5 bases). CDR1 is GTSNPN, CDR2 SVGIG, per germline (reference sequence). The CDR3 totals 13 residues. Trimming shortened V by 4 bases and J by 7 bases, and 11 bases separated the two germline ends. The CDR3 region has the DNA TGTGCCTGGACACCGCGGGGGAATTCACCCCTCCACTTT. It codes for CAWTPRGNSPLHF. Using reference TRBV30 and TRBJ1-6 for the parts outside the CDR3, the full variable domain is SQTIHQWPATLVQPVGSPLSLECTVEGTSNPNLYWYRQAAGRGLQLLFYSVGIGQISSEVPQNLSASRPQDRQFILSSKKLLLSDSGFYLCAWTPRGNSPLHFGNGTRLTVT.

This clone was seen many times. The J gene is TRBJ1-2, the V gene TRBV5-4; TRBD1 matches 7 bases. In germline, CDR1 is SGHNT, CDR2 YYREEE (reference sequence). The CDR3 covers 13 residues. Germline trimming cut 4 bases from V and 4 bases from J; bases unmatched to any gene: 4. The DNA of the CDR3 is TGTGCCAGCAGCACCCGACAGGGCTATGGCTACACCTTC. This encodes CASSTRQGYGYTF.

The genes are TRBV5-1 and TRBJ2-2; 10 bases are a match to TRBD1. This CDR3 spans 15 amino acids. V lost 8 bases to trimming and J lost 6 bases; unmatched junction nucleotides: 10. Germline V gene data show CDR1 as SGHRS and CDR2 as YFSETQ. The CDR3 is CASSPGTGDAGELFF. The CDR3 region has the DNA TGCGCCAGTAGCCCCGGGACAGGGGATGCCGGGGAGCTGTTTTTT.

Many counts were recorded for this clone. The rearrangement joins TRBV6-1 to TRBJ2-5; D unresolved. The CDR3 sequence is 12 residues long. From germline, CDR1 is MNHNS and CDR2 SASEGT. Trimming removed 6 bases from V and 5 bases from J, with 10 bases in between. The CDR3 DNA reads as TGTGCCAGCAGGAGCGACTGGGAGACCCAGTACTTC. Amino acid sequence: CASRSDWETQYF.

This clone was counted at least ten times. The V call is TRBV5-1, the J call TRBJ1-3; the match to TRBD1 covers 7 bases. The CDR3 extends over 15 amino acids. Germline V gives CDR1 SGHRS, CDR2 YFSETQ. The V gene end was trimmed by 1 base and the J gene end by 6 bases; junction bases not matched to a gene: 7. The CDR3 DNA reads as TGCGCCAGCAGCTTGCCGTCCGGGACAGCAAACACCATATATTTT. Protein: CASSLPSGTANTIYF.

V usage is TRBV9 and J usage is TRBJ1-1; D gene ambiguous. There are 14 residues in the CDR3. Trimming removed 0 bases at V and 3 bases at J, with 9 bases between. Germline V gives CDR1 SGDLS, CDR2 YYNGEE. The DNA of the CDR3 is TGTGCCAGCAGCGTAGATATGCGAGACACTGAAGCTTTCTTT. This sequence encodes CASSVDMRDTEAFF.

V gene TRBV4-2 combines with J gene TRBJ2-2; D uncertain. Trimming removed 0 bases from V and 8 bases from J, with 10 bases in between. Germline V gene lookup returns CDR1 LGHNA and CDR2 YNFKEQ. There are 14 residues in the CDR3. CDR3 amino acids: CASSQEGFSGELFF. DNA of the CDR3: TGTGCCAGCAGCCAAGAGGGATTCTCTGGGGAGCTGTTTTTT.

To note about this clone: This clone may be a read error of a much larger clone one base away. The conserved final phenylalanine or tryptophan is absent from the CDR3, which likely points to a read error. The identical CDR3 is also encoded by other nucleotide sequences in the sample. V and J are TRBV6-5 and TRBJ2-7; D is possibly TRBD1 (6 bases). This CDR3 contains 15 residues. Germline-derived CDR1 and CDR2 are MNHEY and SVGAGI. Trimming stripped 2 bases from V and 9 bases from J, with 20 bases between. Here the CDR3 DNA reads TGTGCCAGCAGTTACCCGGCAGGGGATTATAGGGGGCAGTACTCC. Translated, it gives CASSYPAGDYRGQYS.

This clone was seen at least ten times. This rearrangement joins TRBV28 to TRBJ1-5; D is possibly TRBD1 (6 bases). The germline V and J ends were trimmed by 1 base and 7 bases, with 23 bases remaining between them. The germline gives CDR1 MDHEN, CDR2 SYDVKM. The CDR3 is 18 residues long. CDR3 region: CASSLSGARGRGWQPQHF. In DNA, the CDR3 is TGTGCCAGCAGTTTATCGGGGGCGAGGGGTAGGGGATGGCAGCCCCAGCATTTT.

This clone was counted ten times or more. Additional DNA sequences in this sample encode the identical CDR3. The chain recombines TRBV20-1 with TRBJ2-1; D gene unclear. The V end was cut by 7 bases, the J end by 8 bases, with 18 bases between. Germline lookup yields CDR1 DFQATT and CDR2 SNEGSKA (reference sequence). This CDR3 region has 13 residues. The CDR3 sequence is CSVEFQRGDEQFF. The DNA of the CDR3 is TGCAGTGTCGAGTTTCAACGCGGCGATGAGCAGTTCTTC.

Many counts were recorded for this clone. The rearrangement links TRBV7-6 to TRBJ2-4, with 10 bases identical to TRBD2. The V gene's germline CDR1 is SGHVS and CDR2 FNYEAQ. CDR3 length: 14 amino acids. The J segment lost 8 bases and the V segment lost 4 bases, leaving 5 bases of the junction unmatched. The CDR3 is CASSSSGGADIQYF. The DNA for the CDR3 is TGTGCCAGCAGCTCCAGCGGGGGGGCGGACATTCAGTACTTC. Full variable domain (rest looked up from reference TRBV7-6 and TRBJ2-4): GAGVSQSPRYKVTKRGQDVALRCDPISGHVSLYWYRQALGQGPEFLTYFNYEAQQDKSGLPNDRFSAERPEGSISTLTIQRTEQRDSAMYRCASSSSGGADIQYFGAGTRLSVL.

The chain has TRBV20-1 and TRBJ2-1; no firm D call. The CDR3 is made up of 15 amino acids. Germline CDR1 is DFQATT and CDR2 is SNEGSKA (reference sequence). Trimming left V 5 bases short and J 0 bases short, with 14 bases between. CDR3 protein: CSAQLITFSYNEQFF. The CDR3 DNA reads TGCAGTGCTCAACTCATCACTTTCTCCTACAATGAGCAGTTCTTC.

Here the CDR3 reads CASSSTAIQTDTQYF. CDR3 sequence (DNA): TGCGCCAGCAGCTCGACAGCGATCCAGACAGATACGCAGTATTTT. V is TRBV5-1 and J is TRBJ2-3, with a weak D call TRBD1 (5 bases). The CDR3 is 15 amino acids. Germline lookup yields CDR1 SGHRS and CDR2 YFSETQ. V was shortened by 3 bases and J by 3 bases, with 14 bases between the two germline ends. Looking up the rest from reference TRBV5-1 and TRBJ2-3 gives the full variable domain: KAGVTQTPRYLIKTRGQQVTLSCSPISGHRSVSWYQQTPGQGLQFLFEYFSETQRNKGNFPGRFSGRQFSNSRSEMNVSTLELGDSALYLCASSSTAIQTDTQYFGPGTRLTVL.

This rearrangement joins TRBV30 to TRBJ2-3; perhaps TRBD2 as D (6 bases). Looked up from germline, CDR1 is GTSNPN and CDR2 is SVGIG (reference sequence). The V gene lost 5 bases and the J gene lost 1 base, with 16 bases spanning the gap. CDR3 length: 15 amino acids. The CDR3 spells CAWSDLREGTDTQYF. The CDR3 DNA follows: TGTGCCTGGTCCGATTTGAGGGAGGGCACAGATACGCAGTATTTT.